The rows below give T cell receptor beta chains drawn from one sample of a study of blood T cell repertoires in COVID-19. Only in-frame clones appear in the TCRdb table, and some are missing; sequencing was by immunoSEQ multiplex PCR. Found here are 210,000 or so clones, 80% to 85% of them singletons; the top ten hold less than 20%. Sequencing was done on a sample of peripheral blood. These receptors were taken from a human donor in a cohort sampled during active COVID-19. Both conserved end residues are part of each CDR3. The D gene is left open where the match is weak. Rows may omit the clone size; those that give it use once, few, many or a size class.

V	J	size	D	CDR3	DNA
TRBV30	TRBJ1-5	once	-	CAWRVSSNQPQHF	TGTGCCTGGCGAGTTAGTAGCAATCAGCCCCAGCATTTT
TRBV5-8	TRBJ2-7	-	-	CASSLAIGRGQYEQYF	TGTGCCAGCAGCTTGGCAATCGGCAGGGGTCAATACGAGCAGTACTTC
TRBV5-8	TRBJ2-1	-	TRBD2	CASSTGLAGRGNEQFF	TGTGCCAGCAGCACGGGACTAGCGGGGAGGGGCAATGAGCAGTTCTTC
TRBV18	TRBJ1-2	-	-	CASSPNAGALNYGYTF	TGTGCCAGCTCACCAAATGCAGGGGCGCTTAACTATGGCTACACCTTC
TRBV7-9	TRBJ1-2	-	-	CASSLAPEDYGYTF	TGTGCCAGCAGCTTAGCGCCAGAAGACTATGGCTACACCTTC
TRBV14	TRBJ1-3	-	TRBD1	CASSQLIGQAGNTIYF	TGTGCCAGCAGCCAACTGATCGGACAGGCTGGAAACACCATATATTTT
TRBV6-6	TRBJ2-1	-	-	CASSSFYNEQFF	TGTGCCAGCAGTTCCTTTTACAATGAGCAGTTCTTC
TRBV21-1	TRBJ1-4	-	-	CASSNRVGEKLFF	TGTGCCAGCAGCAACAGGGTTGGCGAAAAACTGTTTTTT
TRBV5-1	TRBJ2-3	-	-	CASSLGSGTDTQYF	TGCGCCAGCAGCTTGGGAAGCGGCACAGATACGCAGTATTTT
TRBV21-1	TRBJ1-6	few	-	CASSIQDTCLASPLHF	TGTGCCAGCAGCATCCAAGACACGTGCTTGGCTTCACCCCTCCACTTT
TRBV11-3	TRBJ1-6	-	-	CASSSTTQGQHSPLHF	TGTGCCAGCAGCTCAACGACTCAGGGGCAGCATTCACCCCTCCACTTT
TRBV5-5	TRBJ2-1	-	-	CASSLVQGAYNEQFF	TGTGCCAGCAGCTTGGTGCAGGGCGCCTACAATGAGCAGTTCTTC
TRBV6-5	TRBJ1-1	-	-	CASSPPTATNTEAFF	TGTGCCAGCAGTCCACCGACAGCTACTAACACTGAAGCTTTCTTT
TRBV7-9	TRBJ1-6	few	TRBD1	CASRLGTGANSPLHF	TGTGCCAGCAGGTTAGGGACAGGAGCAAATTCACCCCTCCACTTT
TRBV3-1/TRBV3-2	TRBJ1-3	few	TRBD1	CASSEQGALGNTIYF	TGTGCCAGCAGCGAACAGGGGGCGCTAGGAAACACCATATATTTT
TRBV3-1/TRBV3-2	TRBJ2-5	many	TRBD2	CASSHVGGARVQETQYF	TGTGCCAGCAGCCATGTCGGGGGGGCCAGGGTCCAAGAGACCCAGTACTTC
TRBV20-1	TRBJ1-6	-	-	CSASRGEGSPLHF	TGCAGTGCTAGTCGTGGAGAGGGTTCACCCCTCCACTTT
TRBV10-3	TRBJ1-1	once	TRBD1	CASTGTGGTEAFF	TGTGCCAGCACCGGGACAGGGGGCACTGAAGCTTTCTTT
TRBV6-4	TRBJ2-3	-	TRBD2	CASSAAGGTDTQYF	TGTGCCAGCAGCGCGGCGGGAGGCACAGATACGCAGTATTTT
TRBV9	TRBJ2-2	once	-	CASSVAVGANTGELFF	TGTGCCAGCAGCGTAGCAGTAGGGGCGAACACCGGGGAGCTGTTTTTT
TRBV4-2	TRBJ1-4	-	TRBD1	CASSQDRQGGEKLFF	TGTGCCAGCAGCCAAGACAGACAGGGCGGTGAAAAACTGTTTTTT
TRBV30	TRBJ1-5	-	-	CAWSVGAGGNQPQHF	TGTGCCTGGAGTGTAGGCGCGGGGGGCAATCAGCCCCAGCATTTT
TRBV2	TRBJ2-1	-	-	CASSLFPTSPYNEQFF	TGTGCCAGCAGCCTCTTCCCGACTAGTCCCTACAATGAGCAGTTCTTC
TRBV19	TRBJ2-1	few	-	CASSIVGAPTREQFF	TGTGCCAGTAGTATAGTGGGGGCCCCCACACGTGAGCAGTTCTTC
TRBV11-3	TRBJ2-3	-	-	CASSATRGTDTQYF	TGTGCCAGCAGCGCAACCCGGGGCACAGATACGCAGTATTTT
TRBV5-1	TRBJ2-6	-	-	CASTRGAAGANVLTF	TGCGCCAGCACCAGGGGTGCAGCTGGGGCCAACGTCCTGACTTTC
TRBV27	TRBJ1-4	-	TRBD1	CASSHQGGLEKLFF	TGTGCCAGCAGTCACCAGGGGGGCCTTGAAAAACTGTTTTTT
TRBV28	TRBJ2-7	-	TRBD2	CASSFPRLAGGKPTYEQYF	TGTGCCAGCAGTTTCCCCCGACTAGCGGGAGGGAAACCCACCTACGAGCAGTACTTC
TRBV5-1	TRBJ1-5	-	-	CASSLVGGNQPQHF	TGCGCCAGCAGCTTGGTGGGCGGGAATCAGCCCCAGCATTTT
TRBV11-3	TRBJ2-2	-	-	CASSLDQGGTGELFF	TGTGCCAGCAGCTTAGATCAGGGGGGCACCGGGGAGCTGTTTTTT
TRBV28	TRBJ2-3	-	TRBD2	CASGDSGRPTDTQYF	TGTGCCAGCGGCGATAGCGGGAGACCCACAGATACGCAGTATTTT
TRBV5-6	TRBJ2-2	-	TRBD1	CASSLGQGAHTGELFF	TGTGCCAGCAGCTTGGGACAGGGGGCCCACACCGGGGAGCTGTTTTTT
TRBV6-6	TRBJ1-1	once	TRBD1	CASSLDREAEAFF	TGTGCCAGCAGCCTGGACAGGGAGGCTGAAGCTTTCTTT
TRBV3-1/TRBV3-2	TRBJ1-6	-	-	CASSQESRSYNSPLHF	TGTGCCAGCAGCCAAGAATCGCGCTCCTATAATTCACCCCTCCACTTT
TRBV2	TRBJ2-7	-	TRBD1	CASSEGTGVHEQYF	TGTGCCAGCAGTGAAGGGACAGGGGTCCACGAGCAGTACTTC
TRBV7-2	TRBJ2-1	-	-	CASSLAPGVSTQFF	TGTGCCAGCAGCTTAGCACCGGGGGTCTCAACGCAGTTCTTC
TRBV5-4	TRBJ2-7	once	TRBD1	CASSWDRGDEQYF	TGTGCCAGCAGCTGGGACAGGGGCGACGAGCAGTACTTC
TRBV27	TRBJ1-1	-	-	CASPAYSEAFF	TGTGCCAGCCCAGCTTACAGCGAAGCTTTCTTT
TRBV28	TRBJ2-5	-	-	CASSSARSGAKETQYF	TGTGCCAGCAGTTCCGCCCGTAGCGGAGCTAAAGAGACCCAGTACTTC
TRBV10-1	TRBJ1-1	-	-	CASSESWRDTEAFF	TGCGCCAGCAGTGAGTCGTGGAGGGACACTGAAGCTTTCTTT
TRBV4-2	TRBJ2-1	-	TRBD2	CASSQGGLADYLGHEQFF	TGTGCCAGCAGCCAAGGAGGACTAGCGGATTACCTAGGGCATGAGCAGTTCTTC
TRBV5-5	TRBJ2-7	-	-	CASSFRGTAYEQYF	TGTGCCAGCAGCTTTAGAGGAACCGCCTACGAGCAGTACTTC
TRBV5-1	TRBJ2-5	-	TRBD1	CASSPDRGHETQYF	TGCGCCAGCAGCCCGGACAGGGGGCACGAGACCCAGTACTTC
TRBV4-1	TRBJ2-7	-	-	CASSQGLPPNHEQYF	TGCGCCAGCAGCCAAGGCCTACCCCCGAACCACGAGCAGTACTTC
TRBV2	TRBJ2-6	-	-	CASSARQLSGANVLTF	TGTGCCAGCAGTGCAAGACAGCTCTCTGGGGCCAACGTCCTGACTTTC
TRBV9	TRBJ2-3	-	-	CASSVSQGTDTQYF	TGTGCCAGCAGCGTAAGTCAGGGGACAGATACGCAGTATTTT
TRBV5-1	TRBJ2-5	-	TRBD2	CASSSRVSGIISETQYF	TGCGCCAGCAGTAGTCGGGTTAGCGGGATAATATCAGAGACCCAGTACTTC
TRBV19	TRBJ2-5	-	TRBD1	CASSLTGGSETQYF	TGTGCCAGCTCCCTAACAGGGGGCTCGGAGACCCAGTACTTC
TRBV4-1	TRBJ2-3	few	-	CASSHAGTDTQYF	TGCGCCAGCAGCCACGCAGGGACAGATACGCAGTATTTT
TRBV10-3	TRBJ1-1	-	-	CAISATQGSTVNTEAFF	TGTGCCATCAGTGCAACGCAGGGGTCCACGGTGAACACTGAAGCTTTCTTT
TRBV25-1	TRBJ2-7	-	-	CASSGQGTYEQYF	TGTGCCAGCAGTGGTCAGGGTACCTACGAGCAGTACTTC
TRBV7-8	TRBJ2-1	-	-	CASSPTGSMTYNEQFF	TGTGCCAGCAGCCCGACAGGATCAATGACCTACAATGAGCAGTTCTTC
TRBV6-5	TRBJ2-2	-	TRBD1	CASGDRGGLFF	TGTGCCAGTGGGGACAGGGGTGGGCTGTTTTTT
TRBV29-1	TRBJ2-3	-	-	CSVEGAADTQYF	TGCAGCGTTGAGGGGGCCGCAGATACGCAGTATTTT
TRBV5-1	TRBJ2-1	-	TRBD2	CASSSLAGGDNEQFF	TGCGCCAGCAGCTCACTAGCGGGGGGGGACAATGAGCAGTTCTTC